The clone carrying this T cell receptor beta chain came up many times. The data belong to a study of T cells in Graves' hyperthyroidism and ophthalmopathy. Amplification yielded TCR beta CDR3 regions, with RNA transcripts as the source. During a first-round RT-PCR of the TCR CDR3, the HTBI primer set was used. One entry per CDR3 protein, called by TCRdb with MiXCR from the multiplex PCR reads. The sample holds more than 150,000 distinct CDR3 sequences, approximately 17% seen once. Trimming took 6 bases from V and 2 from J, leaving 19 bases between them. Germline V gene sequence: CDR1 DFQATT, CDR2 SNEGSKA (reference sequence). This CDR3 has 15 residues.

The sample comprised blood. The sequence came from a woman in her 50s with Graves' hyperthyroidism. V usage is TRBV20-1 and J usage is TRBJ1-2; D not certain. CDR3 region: CSAPLERETNYGYTF. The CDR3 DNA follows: TGCAGTGCCCCCCTTGAACGGGAGACCAACTATGGCTACACCTTC.